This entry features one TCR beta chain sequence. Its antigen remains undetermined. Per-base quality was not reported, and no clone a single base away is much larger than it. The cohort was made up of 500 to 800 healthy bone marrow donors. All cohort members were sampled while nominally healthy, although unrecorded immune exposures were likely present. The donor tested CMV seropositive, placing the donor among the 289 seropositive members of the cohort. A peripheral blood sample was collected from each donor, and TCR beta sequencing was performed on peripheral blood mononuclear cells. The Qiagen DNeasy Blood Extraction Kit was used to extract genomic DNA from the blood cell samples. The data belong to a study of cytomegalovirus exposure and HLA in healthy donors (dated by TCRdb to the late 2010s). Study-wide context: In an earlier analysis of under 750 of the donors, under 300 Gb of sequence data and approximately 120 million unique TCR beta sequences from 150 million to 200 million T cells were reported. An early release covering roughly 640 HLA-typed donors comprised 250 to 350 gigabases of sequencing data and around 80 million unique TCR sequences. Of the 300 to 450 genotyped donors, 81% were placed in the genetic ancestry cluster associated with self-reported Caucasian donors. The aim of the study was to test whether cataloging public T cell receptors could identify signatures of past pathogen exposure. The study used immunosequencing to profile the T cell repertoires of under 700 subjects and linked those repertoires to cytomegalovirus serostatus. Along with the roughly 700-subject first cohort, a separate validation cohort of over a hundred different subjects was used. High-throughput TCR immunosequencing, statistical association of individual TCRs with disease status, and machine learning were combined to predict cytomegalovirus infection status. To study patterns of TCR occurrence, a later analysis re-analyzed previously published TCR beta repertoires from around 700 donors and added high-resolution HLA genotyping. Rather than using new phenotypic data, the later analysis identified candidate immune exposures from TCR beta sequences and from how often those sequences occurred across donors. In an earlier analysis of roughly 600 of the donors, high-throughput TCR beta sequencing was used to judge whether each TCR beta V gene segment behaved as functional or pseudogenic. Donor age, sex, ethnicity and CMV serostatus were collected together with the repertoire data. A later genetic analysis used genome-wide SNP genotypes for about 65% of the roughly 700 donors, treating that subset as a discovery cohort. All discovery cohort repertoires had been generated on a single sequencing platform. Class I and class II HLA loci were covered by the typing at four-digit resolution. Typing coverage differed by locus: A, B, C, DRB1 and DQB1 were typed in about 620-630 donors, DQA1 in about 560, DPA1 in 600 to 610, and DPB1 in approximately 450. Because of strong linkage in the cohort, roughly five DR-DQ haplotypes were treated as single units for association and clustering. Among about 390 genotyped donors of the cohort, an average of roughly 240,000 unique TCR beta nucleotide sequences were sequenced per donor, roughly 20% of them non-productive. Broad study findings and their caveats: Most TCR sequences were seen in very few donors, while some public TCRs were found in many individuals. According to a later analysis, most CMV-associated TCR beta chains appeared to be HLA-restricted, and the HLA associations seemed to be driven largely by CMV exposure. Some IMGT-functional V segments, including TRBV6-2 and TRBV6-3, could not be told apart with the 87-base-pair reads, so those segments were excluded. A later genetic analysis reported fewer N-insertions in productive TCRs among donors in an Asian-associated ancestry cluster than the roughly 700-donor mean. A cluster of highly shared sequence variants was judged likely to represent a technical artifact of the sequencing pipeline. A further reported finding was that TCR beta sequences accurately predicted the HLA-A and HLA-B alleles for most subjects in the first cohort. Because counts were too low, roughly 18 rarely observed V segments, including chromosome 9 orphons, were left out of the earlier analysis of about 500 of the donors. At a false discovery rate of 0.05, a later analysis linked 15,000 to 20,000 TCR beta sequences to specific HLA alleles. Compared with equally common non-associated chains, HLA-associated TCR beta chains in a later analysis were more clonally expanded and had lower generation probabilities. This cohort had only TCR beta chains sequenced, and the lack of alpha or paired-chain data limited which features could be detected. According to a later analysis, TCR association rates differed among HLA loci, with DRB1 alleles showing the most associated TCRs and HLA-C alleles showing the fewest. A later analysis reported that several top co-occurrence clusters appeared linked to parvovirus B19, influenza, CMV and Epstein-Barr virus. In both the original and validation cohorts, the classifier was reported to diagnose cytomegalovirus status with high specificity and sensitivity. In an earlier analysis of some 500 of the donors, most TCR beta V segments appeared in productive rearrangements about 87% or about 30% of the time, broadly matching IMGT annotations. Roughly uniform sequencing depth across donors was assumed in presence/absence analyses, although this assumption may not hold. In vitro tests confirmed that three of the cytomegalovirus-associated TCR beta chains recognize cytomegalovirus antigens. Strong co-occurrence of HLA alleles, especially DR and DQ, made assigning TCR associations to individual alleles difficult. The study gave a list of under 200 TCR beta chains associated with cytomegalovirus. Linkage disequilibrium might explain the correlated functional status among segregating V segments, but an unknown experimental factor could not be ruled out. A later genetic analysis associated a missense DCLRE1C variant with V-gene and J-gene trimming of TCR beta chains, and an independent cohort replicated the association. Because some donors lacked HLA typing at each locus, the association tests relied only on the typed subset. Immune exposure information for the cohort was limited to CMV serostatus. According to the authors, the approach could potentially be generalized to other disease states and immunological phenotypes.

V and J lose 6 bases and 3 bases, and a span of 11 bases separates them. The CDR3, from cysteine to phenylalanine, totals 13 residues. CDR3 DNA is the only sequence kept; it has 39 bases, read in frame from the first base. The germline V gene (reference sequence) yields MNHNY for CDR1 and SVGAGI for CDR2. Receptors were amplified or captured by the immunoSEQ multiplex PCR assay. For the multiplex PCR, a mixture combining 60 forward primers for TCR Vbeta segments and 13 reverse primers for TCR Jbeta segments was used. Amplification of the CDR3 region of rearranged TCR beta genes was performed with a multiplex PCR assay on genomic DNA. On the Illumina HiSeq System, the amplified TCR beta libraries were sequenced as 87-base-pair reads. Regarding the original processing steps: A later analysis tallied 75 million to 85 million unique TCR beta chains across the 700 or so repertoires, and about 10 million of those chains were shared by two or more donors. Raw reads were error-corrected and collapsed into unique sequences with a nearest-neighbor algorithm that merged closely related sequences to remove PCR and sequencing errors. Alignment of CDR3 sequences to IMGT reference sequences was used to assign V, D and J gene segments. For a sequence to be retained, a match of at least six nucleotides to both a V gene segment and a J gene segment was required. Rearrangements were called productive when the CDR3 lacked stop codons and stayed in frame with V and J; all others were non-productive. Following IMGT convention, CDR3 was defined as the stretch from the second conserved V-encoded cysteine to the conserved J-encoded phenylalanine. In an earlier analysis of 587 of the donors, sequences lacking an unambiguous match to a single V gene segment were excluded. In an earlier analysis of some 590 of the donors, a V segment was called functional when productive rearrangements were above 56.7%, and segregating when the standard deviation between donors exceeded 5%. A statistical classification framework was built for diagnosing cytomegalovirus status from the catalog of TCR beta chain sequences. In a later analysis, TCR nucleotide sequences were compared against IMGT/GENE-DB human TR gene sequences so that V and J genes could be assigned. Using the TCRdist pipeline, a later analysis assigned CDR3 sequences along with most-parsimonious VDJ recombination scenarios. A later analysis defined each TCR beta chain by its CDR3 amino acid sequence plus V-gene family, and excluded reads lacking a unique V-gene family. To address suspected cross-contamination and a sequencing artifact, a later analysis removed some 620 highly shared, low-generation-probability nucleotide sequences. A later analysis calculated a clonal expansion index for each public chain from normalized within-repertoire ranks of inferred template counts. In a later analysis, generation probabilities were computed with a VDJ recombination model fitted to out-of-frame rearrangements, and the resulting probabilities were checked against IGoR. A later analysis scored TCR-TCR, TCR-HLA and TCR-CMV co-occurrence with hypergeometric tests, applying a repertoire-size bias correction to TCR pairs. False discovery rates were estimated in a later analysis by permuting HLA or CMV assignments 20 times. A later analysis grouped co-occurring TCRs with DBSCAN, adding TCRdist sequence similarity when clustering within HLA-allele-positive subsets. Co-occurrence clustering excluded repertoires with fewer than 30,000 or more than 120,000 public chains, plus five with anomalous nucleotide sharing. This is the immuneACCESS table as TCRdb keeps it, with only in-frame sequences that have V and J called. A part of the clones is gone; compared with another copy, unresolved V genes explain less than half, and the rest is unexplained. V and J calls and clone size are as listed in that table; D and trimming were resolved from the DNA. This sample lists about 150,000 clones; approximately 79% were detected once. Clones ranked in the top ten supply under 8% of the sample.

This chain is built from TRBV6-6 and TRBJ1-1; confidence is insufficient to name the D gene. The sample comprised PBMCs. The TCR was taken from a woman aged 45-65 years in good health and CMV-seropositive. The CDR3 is CASSLWRDTEAFF. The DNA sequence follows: TGTGCCAGCAGCCTCTGGAGGGACACTGAAGCTTTCTTT.